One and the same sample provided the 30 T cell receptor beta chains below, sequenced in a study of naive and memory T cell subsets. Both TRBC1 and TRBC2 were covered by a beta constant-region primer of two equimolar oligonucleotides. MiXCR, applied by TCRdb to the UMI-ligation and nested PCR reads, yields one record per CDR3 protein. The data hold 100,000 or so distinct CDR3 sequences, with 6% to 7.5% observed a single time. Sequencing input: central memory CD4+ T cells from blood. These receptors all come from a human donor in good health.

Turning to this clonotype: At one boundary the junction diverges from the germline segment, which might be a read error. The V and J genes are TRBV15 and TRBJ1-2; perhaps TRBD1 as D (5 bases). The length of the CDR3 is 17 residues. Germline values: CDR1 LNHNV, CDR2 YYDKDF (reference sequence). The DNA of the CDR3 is TGTGCCACAAGCAAGCCGACAGTGTCCGGGGGGTCCTATGGCTACACCTTC. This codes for CATSKPTVSGGSYGYTF.

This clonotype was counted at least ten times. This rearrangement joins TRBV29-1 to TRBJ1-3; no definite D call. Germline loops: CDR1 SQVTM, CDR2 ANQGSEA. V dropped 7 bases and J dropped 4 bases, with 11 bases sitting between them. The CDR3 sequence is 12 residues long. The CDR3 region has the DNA TGCAGCGCCGAACTTCAAGGAAACACCATATATTTT. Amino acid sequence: CSAELQGNTIYF. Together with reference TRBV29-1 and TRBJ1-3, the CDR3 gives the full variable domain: SAVISQKPSRDICQRGTSLTIQCQVDSQVTMMFWYRQQPGQSLTLIATANQGSEATYESGFVIDKFPISRPNLTFSTLTVSNMSPEDSSIYLCSAELQGNTIYFGEGSWLTVV.

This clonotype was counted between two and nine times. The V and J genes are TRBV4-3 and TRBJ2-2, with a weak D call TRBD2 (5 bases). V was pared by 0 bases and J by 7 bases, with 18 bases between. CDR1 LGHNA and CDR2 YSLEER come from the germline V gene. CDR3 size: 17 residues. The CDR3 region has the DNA TGCGCCAGCAGCCAAGATCGGGCATCCCCCGGGGTCGGGGAGCTGTTTTTT. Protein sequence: CASSQDRASPGVGELFF.

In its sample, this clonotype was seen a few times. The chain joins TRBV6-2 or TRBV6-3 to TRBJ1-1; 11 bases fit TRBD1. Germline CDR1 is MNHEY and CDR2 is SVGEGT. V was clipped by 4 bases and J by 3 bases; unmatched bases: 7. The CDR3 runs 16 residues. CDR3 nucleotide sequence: TGTGCCAGCAGTTTCGCCGGGACAGGGGGTTACACTGAAGCTTTCTTT. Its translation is CASSFAGTGGYTEAFF.

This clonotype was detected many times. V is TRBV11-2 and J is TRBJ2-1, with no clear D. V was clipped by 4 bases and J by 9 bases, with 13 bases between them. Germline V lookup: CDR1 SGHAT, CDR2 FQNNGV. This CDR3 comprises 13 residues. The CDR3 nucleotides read TGTGCCAGCAGCTCCCGGGTCGCTGGTGAGCAGTTCTTC. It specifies CASSSRVAGEQFF.

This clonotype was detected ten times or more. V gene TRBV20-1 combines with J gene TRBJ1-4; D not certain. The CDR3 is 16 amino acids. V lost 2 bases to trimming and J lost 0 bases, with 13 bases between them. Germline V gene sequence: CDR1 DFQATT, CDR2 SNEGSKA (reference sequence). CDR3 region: CSARPTTSATNEKLFF. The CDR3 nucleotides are TGCAGTGCTAGACCCACGACAAGTGCAACTAATGAAAAACTGTTTTTT.

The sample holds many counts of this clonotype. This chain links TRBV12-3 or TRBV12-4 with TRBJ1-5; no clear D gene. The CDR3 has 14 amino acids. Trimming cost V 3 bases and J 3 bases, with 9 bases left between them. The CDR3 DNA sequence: TGTGCCAGCAGTTTCGGACGGGACAATCAGCCCCAGCATTTT. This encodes CASSFGRDNQPQHF.

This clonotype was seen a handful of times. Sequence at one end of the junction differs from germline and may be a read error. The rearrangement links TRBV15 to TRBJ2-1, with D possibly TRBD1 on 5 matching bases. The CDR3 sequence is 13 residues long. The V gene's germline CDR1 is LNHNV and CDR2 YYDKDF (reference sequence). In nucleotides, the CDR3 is TGTGCCACCAGCAGAGATCTGGGGCGGAGCATCCTCTTC. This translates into CATSRDLGRSILF.

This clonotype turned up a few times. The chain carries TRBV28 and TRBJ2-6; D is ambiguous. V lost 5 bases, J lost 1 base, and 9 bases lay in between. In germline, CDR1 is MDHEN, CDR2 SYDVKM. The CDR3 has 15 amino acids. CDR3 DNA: TGTGCCAGCAGTCCGCCAGAGTCTGGGGCCAACGTCCTGACTTTC. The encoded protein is CASSPPESGANVLTF.

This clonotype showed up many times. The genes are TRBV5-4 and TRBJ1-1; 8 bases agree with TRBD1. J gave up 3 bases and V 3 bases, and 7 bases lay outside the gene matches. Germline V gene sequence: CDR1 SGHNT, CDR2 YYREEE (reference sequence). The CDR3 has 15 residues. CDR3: CASSSGDRGYTEAFF. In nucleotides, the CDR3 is TGTGCCAGCAGCTCTGGCGACAGGGGCTACACTGAAGCTTTCTTT.

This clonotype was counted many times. The CDR3 DNA reads as TGTGCCAGCAGCGCGGGACAGATTTATGGCTACACCTTC. Translating it yields CASSAGQIYGYTF. The rearrangement joins TRBV25-1 to TRBJ1-2; the match to TRBD1 covers 7 bases. The CDR3 extends over 13 amino acids. V shed 6 bases and J 5 bases; nucleotides not matched to a gene: 6. CDR1 is MGHDK, CDR2 SYGVNS, per germline.

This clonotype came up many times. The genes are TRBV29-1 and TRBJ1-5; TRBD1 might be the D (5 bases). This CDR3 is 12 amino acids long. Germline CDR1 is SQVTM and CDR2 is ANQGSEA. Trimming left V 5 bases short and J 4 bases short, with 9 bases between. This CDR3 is CSVLAGNQPQHF. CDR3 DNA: TGCAGCGTTTTGGCAGGGAATCAGCCCCAGCATTTT.

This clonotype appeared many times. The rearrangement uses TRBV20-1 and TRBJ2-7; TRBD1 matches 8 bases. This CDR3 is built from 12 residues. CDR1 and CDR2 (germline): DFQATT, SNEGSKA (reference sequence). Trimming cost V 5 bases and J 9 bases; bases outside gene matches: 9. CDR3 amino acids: CSAATDRESQYF. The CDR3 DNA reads TGCAGTGCTGCTACGGACAGGGAATCGCAGTACTTC.

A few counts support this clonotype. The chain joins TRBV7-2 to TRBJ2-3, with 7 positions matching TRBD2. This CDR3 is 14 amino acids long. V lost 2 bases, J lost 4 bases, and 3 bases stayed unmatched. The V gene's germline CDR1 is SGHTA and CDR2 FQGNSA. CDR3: CASSLSSGADTQYF. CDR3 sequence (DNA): TGTGCCAGCAGCTTATCCAGCGGGGCAGATACGCAGTATTTT.

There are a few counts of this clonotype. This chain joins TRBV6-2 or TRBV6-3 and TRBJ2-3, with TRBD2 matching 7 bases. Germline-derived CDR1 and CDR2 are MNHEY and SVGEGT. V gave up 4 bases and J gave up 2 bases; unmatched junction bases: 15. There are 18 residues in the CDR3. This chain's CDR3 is CASSSRLKRGLSTDTQYF. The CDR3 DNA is TGTGCCAGCAGTTCACGACTTAAGCGGGGCTTATCCACAGATACGCAGTATTTT.

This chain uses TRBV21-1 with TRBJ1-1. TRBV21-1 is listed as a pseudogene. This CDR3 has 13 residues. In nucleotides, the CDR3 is TGTGCCAGCAGCAAAGGGGTAGACACTGAAGCTTTCTTT. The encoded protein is CASSKGVDTEAFF.

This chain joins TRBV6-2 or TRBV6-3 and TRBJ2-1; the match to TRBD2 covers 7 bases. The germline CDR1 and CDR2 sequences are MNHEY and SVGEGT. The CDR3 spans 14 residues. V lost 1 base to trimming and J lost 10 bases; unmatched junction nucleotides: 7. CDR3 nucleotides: TGTGCCAGCAGTTACTGGGCGGGGGTTCAGGAGCAGTTCTTC. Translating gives CASSYWAGVQEQFF.

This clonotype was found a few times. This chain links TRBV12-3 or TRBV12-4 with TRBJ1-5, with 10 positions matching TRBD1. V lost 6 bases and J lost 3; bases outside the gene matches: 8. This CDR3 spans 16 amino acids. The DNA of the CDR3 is TGTGCCAGCAGAGGACAGGGGGGACAATTCAATCAGCCCCAGCATTTT. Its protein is CASRGQGGQFNQPQHF.

CDR3 amino acids: CASRSGTSNTGELFF. In DNA, the CDR3 is TGTGCCAGCAGATCCGGGACATCGAACACCGGGGAGCTGTTTTTT. This chain joins TRBV11-2 and TRBJ2-2, with D possibly matching TRBD1 (6 bases). Germline V gives CDR1 SGHAT, CDR2 FQNNGV. The length of the CDR3 is 15 residues. The V end lost 6 bases, the J end lost 0 bases, and 11 bases lay between the germline ends.

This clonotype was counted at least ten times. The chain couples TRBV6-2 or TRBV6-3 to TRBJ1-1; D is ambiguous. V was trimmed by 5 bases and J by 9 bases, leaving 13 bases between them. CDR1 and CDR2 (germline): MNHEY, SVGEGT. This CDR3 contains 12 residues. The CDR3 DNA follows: TGTGCCAGCAGTATCTCCGCAGGAAAAGCTTTCTTT. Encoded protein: CASSISAGKAFF.

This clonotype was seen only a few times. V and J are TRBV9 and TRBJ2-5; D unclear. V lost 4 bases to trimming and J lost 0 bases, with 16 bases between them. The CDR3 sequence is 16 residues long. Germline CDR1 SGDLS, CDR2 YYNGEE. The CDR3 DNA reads TGTGCCAGCAGCCTATCCTGGTCCGTGGACCAAGAGACCCAGTACTTC. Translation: CASSLSWSVDQETQYF.

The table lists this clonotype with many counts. The chain's CDR3 is CASSLSYPTVSNQPQHF. The CDR3 nucleotides are TGTGCCAGCAGTTTATCCTATCCGACAGTTAGCAATCAGCCCCAGCATTTT. The V gene is TRBV27, the J gene TRBJ1-5, with D possibly TRBD1 on 5 matching bases. CDR1 is MNHEY and CDR2 is SMNVEV in the germline V gene (reference sequence). Trimming cost V 0 bases and J 0 bases, with 12 bases left between them. This CDR3 is 17 amino acids long.

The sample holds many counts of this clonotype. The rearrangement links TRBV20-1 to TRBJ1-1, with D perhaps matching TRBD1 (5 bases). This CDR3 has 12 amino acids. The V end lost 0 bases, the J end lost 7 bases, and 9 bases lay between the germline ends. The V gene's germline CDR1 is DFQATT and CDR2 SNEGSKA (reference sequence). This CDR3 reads CSARDPGREAFF. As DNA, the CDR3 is TGCAGTGCTAGAGATCCGGGACGTGAAGCTTTCTTT.

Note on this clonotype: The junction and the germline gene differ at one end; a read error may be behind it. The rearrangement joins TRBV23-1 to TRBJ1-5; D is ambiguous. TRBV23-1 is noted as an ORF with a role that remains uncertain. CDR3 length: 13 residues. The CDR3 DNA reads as TGCGCCAACAGTCTGGCGGGGTTTTCGCCCCAGCATTTT. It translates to CANSLAGFSPQHF.

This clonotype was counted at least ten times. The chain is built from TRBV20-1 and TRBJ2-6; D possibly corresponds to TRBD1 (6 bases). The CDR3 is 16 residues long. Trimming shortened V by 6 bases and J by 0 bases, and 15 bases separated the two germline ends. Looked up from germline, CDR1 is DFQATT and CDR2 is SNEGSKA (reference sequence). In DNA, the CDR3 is TGCAGTGCCCTCGACAGGCCCTACTCTGGGGCCAACGTCCTGACTTTC. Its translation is CSALDRPYSGANVLTF.

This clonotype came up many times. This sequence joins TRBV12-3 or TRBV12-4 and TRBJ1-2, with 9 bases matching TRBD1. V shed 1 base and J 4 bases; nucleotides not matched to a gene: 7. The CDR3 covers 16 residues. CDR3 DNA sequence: TGTGCCAGCAGTTTAGGGACAGGGGCCGTCAGCTATGGCTACACCTTC. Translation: CASSLGTGAVSYGYTF.

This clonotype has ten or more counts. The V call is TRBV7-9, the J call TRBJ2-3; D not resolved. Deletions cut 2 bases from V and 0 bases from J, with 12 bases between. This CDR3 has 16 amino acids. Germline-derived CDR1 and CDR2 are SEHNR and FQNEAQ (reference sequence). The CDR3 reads CASSLMVLPSTDTQYF. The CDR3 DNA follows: TGTGCCAGCAGCTTAATGGTCCTACCTAGCACAGATACGCAGTATTTT.

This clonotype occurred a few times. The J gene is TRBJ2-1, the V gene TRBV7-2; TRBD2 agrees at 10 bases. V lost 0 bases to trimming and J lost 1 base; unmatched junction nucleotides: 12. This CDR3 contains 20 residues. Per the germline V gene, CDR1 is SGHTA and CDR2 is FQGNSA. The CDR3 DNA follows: TGTGCCAGCAGCTTAGCGTCTAGCGGGAGCCAGAGGCTATCCTACAATGAGCAGTTCTTC. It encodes CASSLASSGSQRLSYNEQFF. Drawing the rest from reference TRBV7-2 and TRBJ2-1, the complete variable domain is GAGVSQSPSNKVTEKGKDVELRCDPISGHTALYWYRQSLGQGLEFLIYFQGNSAPDKSGLPSDRFSAERTGGSVSTLTIQRTQQEDSAVYLCASSLASSGSQRLSYNEQFFGPGTRLTVL.

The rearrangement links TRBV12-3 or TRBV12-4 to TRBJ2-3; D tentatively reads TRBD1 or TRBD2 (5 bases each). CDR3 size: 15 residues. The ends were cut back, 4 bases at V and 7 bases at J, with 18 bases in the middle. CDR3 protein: CASSSREGTLYTQYF. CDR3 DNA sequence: TGTGCCAGCAGTTCCCGAGAGGGGACCCTATATACGCAGTATTTT.

The CDR3 region has the DNA TGTGCCAGCAGCCGACTAGCGGGGGTGAACACCGGGGAGCTGTTTTTT. Translated: CASSRLAGVNTGELFF. This chain links TRBV5-5 with TRBJ2-2, with 12 bases identical to TRBD2. This CDR3 region has 16 residues. V lost 4 bases, J lost 1 base, and 2 bases stayed unmatched. Germline CDR1 and CDR2: SGHKS and YYEKEE (reference sequence).